This TCR beta chain is from a study of T cell responses to AZD1222 COVID-19 vaccine. Study conclusions and caveats: The study reported that nearly half of spike-specific TCRs target unmutated variant regions. Spike-spanning, vaccine-associated CD4 TCRs were dominant at 160-218 and 743-854. Only five to seven AZD1222 recipients were seropositive at baseline. Rises in breadth and depth of Spike-specific TCRs came after two AZD1222 doses.

For this clone: Its antigen is not known.

Here immunoSEQ multiplex PCR was the method, and the copy in TCRdb shows in-frame clones only, minus some. The data hold about 130,000 clones, with roughly 87% observed a single time. The origin of this receptor is an adult in good health. Sequencing was performed on peripheral blood, taken on day 0 of AZD1222 vaccination.

The CDR3, as DNA: TGTGCCAGTACTCTGCCAGGTCAAGACACTGAAGCTTTCTTT. It translates to CASTLPGQDTEAFF. This rearrangement joins TRBV7-9 to TRBJ1-1; D is unresolved. Germline values: CDR1 SEHNR, CDR2 FQNEAQ (reference sequence). This CDR3 contains 14 residues. The V gene lost 9 bases and the J gene lost 3 bases, with 17 bases spanning the gap.